The rows below give T cell receptor beta chains drawn from one sample of a study of blood T cells in healthy people across ages. A single record per CDR3 protein comes from TCRdb applying MiXCR to the 5' RACE reads. The sample shows some 320,000 distinct CDR3 sequences, roughly 29% of them seen only once. Specimen: blood. The source is a woman in her 70s in good health. Both conserved end residues are part of each CDR3. The D gene is left open where the match is weak. Rows may omit the clone size; those that give it use once, few, many or a size class.

>11|TRBV20-1|-|-|TRBJ2-7
TGCAGTGCAACCAAAAATAACGAGCAGTACTTC
CSATKNNEQYF
>15|TRBV7-2|-|TRBD2|TRBJ2-1
TGTGCCAGCAGCTTAGCGGGGACTAGTAAACATGAGCAGTTCTTC
CASSLAGTSKHEQFF
>11|TRBV20-1|-|-|TRBJ2-7
TGCAGTGCTAGGTCCGCCTATCGGCAGTACTTC
CSARSAYRQYF
>16|TRBV5-5|-|-|TRBJ2-1
TGTGCCAGCAGCTTAGGCTGGGGAGTACCCAACAATGAGCAGTTCTTC
CASSLGWGVPNNEQFF
>15|TRBV20-1|-|-|TRBJ2-3
TGCAGTGCTCCGCCTTTCACTAGTGGCACAGATACGCAGTATTTT
CSAPPFTSGTDTQYF
>16|TRBV28|many|-|TRBJ2-5
TGTGCCAGCAGACGGGACACCTCCCTTTTTCAAGAGACCCAGTACTTC
CASRRDTSLFQETQYF
>13|TRBV5-1|many|-|TRBJ2-4
TGCGCCAGCAGAGGTGTAGGAGTAAACATTCAGTACTTC
CASRGVGVNIQYF
>12|TRBV20-1|few|TRBD1|TRBJ2-7
TGCAGTGCCAAAGACAGGGCGTACGAGCAGTACTTC
CSAKDRAYEQYF
>16|TRBV20-1|-|-|TRBJ2-7
TGCAGTGCTAGAGATCTGGGGGGGACAAGCTCCTACGAGCAGTACTTC
CSARDLGGTSSYEQYF
>15|TRBV6-5|-|-|TRBJ2-5
TGTGCCAGCAGTTACTATGGGGGTAGCCTGGAGACCCAGTACTTC
CASSYYGGSLETQYF
>16|TRBV5-1|-|TRBD1|TRBJ2-5
TGCGCCAGCAGCTTAGGTATTCGGGACAGACAAGAGACCCAGTACTTC
CASSLGIRDRQETQYF
>15|TRBV5-1|-|-|TRBJ2-3
TGCGCCAGCAGCTTGTCCCAGGGTAGCACAGATACGCAGTATTTT
CASSLSQGSTDTQYF
>14|TRBV7-2|-|-|TRBJ2-5
TGTGCCAGCGGCTTTTCCTACGGGAAGGAGACCCAGTACTTC
CASGFSYGKETQYF
>13|TRBV7-3|-|-|TRBJ2-1
TGTGCCAGCAGCTTAACTGGTGGGCGGGAGCAGTTCTTC
CASSLTGGREQFF
>14|TRBV9|-|-|TRBJ2-5
TGTGCCAGCAGCGTAGGACGAACCCAAGAGACCCAGTACTTC
CASSVGRTQETQYF
>15|TRBV7-8|-|TRBD1|TRBJ2-7
TGTGCCAGCAGCTTAGAGACAGGGGGCTTATACGAGCAGTACTTC
CASSLETGGLYEQYF
>16|TRBV6-1|-|-|TRBJ1-4
TGTGCCAGCAGTGAAGCGCTCTACTATGGGGATGAAAAACTGTTTTTT
CASSEALYYGDEKLFF
>11|TRBV3-1|few|-|TRBJ2-7
TGTGCCAGCAGACAGGCCTACGAGCAGTACTTC
CASRQAYEQYF
>11|TRBV7-2|few|-|TRBJ1-1
TGTGCCAGCAGCTTATTGAATGAAGCTTTCTTT
CASSLLNEAFF
>14|TRBV29-1|many|TRBD2|TRBJ2-5
TGCAGCGTCCTCAGACTAGCGATTGGCGAGACCCAGTACTTC
CSVLRLAIGETQYF
>15|TRBV6-6|few|TRBD1|TRBJ2-5
TGTGCCAGCAGTAGCGCAGGGGGTTCGGGGGAGACCCAGTACTTC
CASSSAGGSGETQYF
>17|TRBV27|-|-|TRBJ2-7
TGTGCCAGAAAAGGGGAAGCGCACAGGGATTACTCCTACGAGCAGTGCTTC
CARKGEAHRDYSYEQCF
>13|TRBV7-9|-|-|TRBJ2-2
TGTGCCAGCAGCTTTCTGGGAACCGGGGAGCTGTTTTTT
CASSFLGTGELFF
>13|TRBV7-9|-|-|TRBJ2-5
TGTGCCAGCAGCTTATTATTGGTTGAGACCCAGTACTTC
CASSLLLVETQYF
>13|TRBV7-2|medium-sized|-|TRBJ2-5
TGTGCCAGCGGGGTTTTCGGTCAAGAGACCCAGTACTTC
CASGVFGQETQYF
>14|TRBV6-6|few|TRBD1|TRBJ2-7
TGTGCCAGCTCGGGGAGTGGGACAGCCTACGAGCAGTACTTC
CASSGSGTAYEQYF